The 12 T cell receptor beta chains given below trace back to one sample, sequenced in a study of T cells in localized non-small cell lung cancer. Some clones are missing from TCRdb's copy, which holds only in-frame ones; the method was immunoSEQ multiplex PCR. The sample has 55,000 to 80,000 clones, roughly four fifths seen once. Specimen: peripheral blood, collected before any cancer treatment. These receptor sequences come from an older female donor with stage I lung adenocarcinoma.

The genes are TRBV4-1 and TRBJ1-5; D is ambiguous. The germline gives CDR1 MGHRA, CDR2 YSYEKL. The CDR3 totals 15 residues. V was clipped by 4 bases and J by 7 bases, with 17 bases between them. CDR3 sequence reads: CASSPGFLGNQPQHF. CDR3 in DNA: TGCGCCAGCAGCCCTGGGTTTCTTGGGAACCAGCCCCAGCATTTT.

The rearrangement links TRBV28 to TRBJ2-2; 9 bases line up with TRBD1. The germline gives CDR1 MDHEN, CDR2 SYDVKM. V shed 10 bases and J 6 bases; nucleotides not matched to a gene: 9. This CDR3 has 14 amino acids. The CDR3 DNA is TGTGCCACTAAAAGGACAGGGGTGGCCGGGGAGCTGTTTTTT. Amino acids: CATKRTGVAGELFF.

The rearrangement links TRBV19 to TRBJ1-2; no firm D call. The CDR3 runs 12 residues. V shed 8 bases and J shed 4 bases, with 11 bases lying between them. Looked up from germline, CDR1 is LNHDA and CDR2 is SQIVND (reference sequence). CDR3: CASYRVLYGYTF. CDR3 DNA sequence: TGTGCCAGTTACCGGGTCCTCTATGGCTACACCTTC.

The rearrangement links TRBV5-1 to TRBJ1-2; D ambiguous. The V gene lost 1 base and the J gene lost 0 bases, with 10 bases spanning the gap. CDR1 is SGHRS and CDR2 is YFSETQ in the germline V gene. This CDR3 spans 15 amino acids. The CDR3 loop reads CASSLYPVSNYGYTF. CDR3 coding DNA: TGCGCCAGCAGCTTGTACCCGGTCTCTAACTATGGCTACACCTTC.

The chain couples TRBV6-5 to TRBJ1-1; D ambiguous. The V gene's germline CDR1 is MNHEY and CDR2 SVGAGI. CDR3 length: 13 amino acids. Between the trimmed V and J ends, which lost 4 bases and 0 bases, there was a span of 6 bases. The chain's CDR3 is CASSWQMNTEAFF. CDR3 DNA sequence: TGTGCCAGCAGTTGGCAGATGAACACTGAAGCTTTCTTT.

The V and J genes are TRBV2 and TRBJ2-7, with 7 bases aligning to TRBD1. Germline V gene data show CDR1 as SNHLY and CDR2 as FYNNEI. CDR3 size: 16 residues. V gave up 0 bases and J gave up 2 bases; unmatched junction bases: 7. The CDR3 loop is CASSEAVWDRTYEQYF. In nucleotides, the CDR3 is TGTGCCAGCAGTGAAGCAGTATGGGACAGAACCTACGAGCAGTACTTC.

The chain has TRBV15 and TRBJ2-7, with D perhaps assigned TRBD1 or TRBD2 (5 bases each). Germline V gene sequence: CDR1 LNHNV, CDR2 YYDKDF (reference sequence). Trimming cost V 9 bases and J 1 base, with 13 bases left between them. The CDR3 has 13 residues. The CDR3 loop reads CATRDAASYEQYF. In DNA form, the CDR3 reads TGTGCCACTCGGGACGCAGCGTCCTACGAGCAGTACTTC.

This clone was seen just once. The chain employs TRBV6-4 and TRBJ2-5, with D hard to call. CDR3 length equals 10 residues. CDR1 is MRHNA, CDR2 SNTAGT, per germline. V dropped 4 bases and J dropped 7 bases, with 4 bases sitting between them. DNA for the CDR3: TGTGCCAGCAGTGTGGCGACCCAGTACTTC. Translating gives CASSVATQYF.

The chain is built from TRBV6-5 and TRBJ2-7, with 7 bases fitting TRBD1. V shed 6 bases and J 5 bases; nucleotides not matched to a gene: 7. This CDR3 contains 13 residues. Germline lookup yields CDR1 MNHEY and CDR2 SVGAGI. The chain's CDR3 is CASSVRDRDEQYF. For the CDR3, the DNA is TGTGCCAGCAGCGTCCGAGACAGGGACGAGCAGTACTTC.

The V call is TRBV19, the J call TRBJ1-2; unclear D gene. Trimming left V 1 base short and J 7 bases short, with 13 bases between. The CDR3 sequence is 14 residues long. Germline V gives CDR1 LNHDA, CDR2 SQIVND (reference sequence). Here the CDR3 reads CASSIGFARGGYTF. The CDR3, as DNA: TGTGCCAGTAGTATAGGCTTTGCCCGGGGTGGCTACACCTTC.

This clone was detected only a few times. CDR3 sequence: CASSVPGTGEGRFTF. The CDR3 DNA reads TGTGCCAGCAGCGTCCCTGGGACAGGGGAGGGTCGATTCACCTTC. This chain links TRBV9 with TRBJ1-2, with 10 bases lining up with TRBD1. The V and J ends lost 2 bases and 13 bases, in that order; junction bases with no gene match: 14. Per germline, CDR1 SGDLS and CDR2 YYNGEE. The CDR3 extends over 15 amino acids.

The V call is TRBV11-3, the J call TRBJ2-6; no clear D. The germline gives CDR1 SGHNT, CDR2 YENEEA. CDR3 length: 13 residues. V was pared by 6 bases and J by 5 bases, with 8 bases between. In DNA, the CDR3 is TGTGCCAGCAGTCCAGTCTGGGCCAACGTCCTGACTTTC. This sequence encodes CASSPVWANVLTF.